The sequence of this T cell receptor beta chain was determined in a study of shared clonotypes between healthy human individuals. Findings of the study overall: Sequencing depth was predicted to influence how clonotypes are shared among donors. Rarefaction analysis demonstrated incomplete sorted-subset sequencing notwithstanding large depth. On the whole, naive subsets had larger estimated richness than memory subsets had.

The method was immunoSEQ multiplex PCR; TCRdb's version includes in-frame clones alone and lacks a portion of them. Altogether under 2,000,000 clones are present, over 85% being singletons, with the ten largest covering 1% to 1.5%. This clone came up once. Its antigen is not identified. The naive CD8 population came from CD45RO-negative cells selected for CCR7, without terminally differentiated effector memory CD45RA+ cells. Only Caucasian adults living in Nashville, Tennessee made up the donor group. The CDR3 is 16 amino acids. Trimming at V came to 1 base and at J to 3 bases, leaving 7 bases not matched to a gene. CDR1 and CDR2 (germline): MNHEY, SVGAGI.

The receptor was isolated from a man between 18 and 35 years old in good health. This chain links TRBV6-5 with TRBJ1-2; 8 bases line up with TRBD1. The sequenced sample was naive CD8+ T cells sorted from blood. The CDR3 sequence: CASSYFTPGQDYGYTF. CDR3 nucleotides: TGTGCCAGCAGTTACTTTACCCCGGGACAGGACTATGGCTACACCTTC.